The rows below give T cell receptor beta chains drawn from one sample of a study of blood T cell repertoires in COVID-19. The repertoire was sequenced with immunoSEQ multiplex PCR; TCRdb's copy has only in-frame clones and lacks some. Of a few hundred thousand clones in the sample, roughly 90% were seen once. What was sequenced was PBMCs or T cells enriched from blood (not recorded which). The receptors derive from a young woman who had recovered from COVID-19. Both conserved end residues are part of each CDR3.

TRBV5-1 | CASRDSYEQYF
TRBV27 | CASSFNPGQGGSPLHF
TRBV28 | CASSNTGTGGYEQYF
TRBV10-2 | CASQGLNTGELFF
TRBV10-3 | CAISESDRGYEQYF
TRBV5-5 | CASSTTGITYNEQFF
TRBV27 | CASREQVSYNEQFF
TRBV6-5 | CASSYHRDSSYEQYF
TRBV27 | CASSLYGGMDQYF
TRBV4-2 | CASSRGNGGASGNTIYF
TRBV7-6 | CASSLSPGQGAPEQYF
TRBV3-1/TRBV3-2 | CASSPPGAGGRTGELFF
TRBV11-3 | CASSLDSMAGYTGELFF
TRBV28 | CASSSRTGENQPQHF
TRBV13 | CASSSSGSSYEQYF
TRBV13 | CASSLVWGRFTNYGYTF
TRBV9 | CASSASGANTGELFF
TRBV7-8 | CASSSDRGNGYTF
TRBV14 | CASSQDPWSGQGDGGYTF
TRBV2 | CASSRVFLGEQFF
TRBV18 | CASSPRQDYNQPQHF
TRBV7-3 | CASSSDPGQPQHF
TRBV6-5 | CASSWTGGREKLFF
TRBV6-5 | CASSYHRGYEQYF
TRBV9 | CASSKGASGGADTQYF